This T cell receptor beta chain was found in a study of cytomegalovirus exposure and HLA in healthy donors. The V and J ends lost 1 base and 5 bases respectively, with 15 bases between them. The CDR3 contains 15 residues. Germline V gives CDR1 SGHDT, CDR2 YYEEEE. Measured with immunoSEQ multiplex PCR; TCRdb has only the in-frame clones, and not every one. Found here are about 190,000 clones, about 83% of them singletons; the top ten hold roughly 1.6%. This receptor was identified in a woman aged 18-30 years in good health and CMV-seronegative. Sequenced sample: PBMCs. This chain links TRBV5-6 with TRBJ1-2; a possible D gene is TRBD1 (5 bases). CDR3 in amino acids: CASSLFLGEVYGYTF. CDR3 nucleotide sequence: TGTGCCAGCAGCTTGTTTTTAGGGGAAGTTTATGGCTACACCTTC.